The 21 T cell receptor beta chains below were found in one sample sequenced in a study of identical twins. In TCRdb, the 5' RACE reads were re-called with MiXCR into one record per CDR3 protein. The table records approximately 700,000 distinct CDR3 sequences, around 6% of them present only once. Sequenced input: naive T cells sorted from blood. The receptors here all came from a man between 18 and 29 years old in good health.

This clonotype was detected ten times or more. The chain combines TRBV20-1 with TRBJ2-1; D is ambiguous. The V gene's germline CDR1 is DFQATT and CDR2 SNEGSKA (reference sequence). The ends were cut back, 5 bases at V and 8 bases at J, with 16 bases in the middle. The CDR3 loop spans 13 amino acids. The CDR3 protein is CSASDRGVYEQFF. The DNA of the CDR3 is TGCAGTGCTTCCGACCGAGGAGTATATGAGCAGTTCTTC.

This clonotype was detected many times. The rearrangement joins TRBV15 to TRBJ2-1; D remains unclear. CDR1 and CDR2 (germline): LNHNV, YYDKDF (reference sequence). V lost 0 bases and J lost 0, with 6 bases in between. The CDR3 length is 15 residues. The CDR3 DNA reads TGTGCCACCAGCAGAGAATCCGGCTCCTACAATGAGCAGTTCTTC. It translates to CATSRESGSYNEQFF. Full variable domain (outside the CDR3, taken from reference TRBV15 and TRBJ2-1): DAMVIQNPRYQVTQFGKPVTLSCSQTLNHNVMYWYQQKSSQAPKLLFHYYDKDFNNEADTPDNFQSRRPNTSFCFLDIRSPGLGDTAMYLCATSRESGSYNEQFFGPGTRLTVL.

This clonotype has more than one count but fewer than ten. This chain joins TRBV12-3 or TRBV12-4 and TRBJ2-1; 11 bases are shared with TRBD2. The J segment lost 1 base and the V segment lost 5 bases, leaving 7 bases of the junction unmatched. The CDR3 is 17 residues long. The CDR3 region has the DNA TGTGCCAGCAGTATTAGTCTAGCGGGAGGTTCCTACAATGAGCAGTTCTTC. It encodes CASSISLAGGSYNEQFF.

This clonotype turned up a few times. The chain uses TRBV6-4 and TRBJ2-3; 13 bases fit TRBD2. The CDR3 is 17 amino acids. V lost 5 bases and J lost 0; bases outside the gene matches: 5. Germline V lookup: CDR1 MRHNA, CDR2 SNTAGT. The CDR3 spells CASSKGTSGTSTDTQYF. In nucleotides, the CDR3 is TGTGCCAGCAGTAAAGGGACTAGCGGGACCAGCACAGATACGCAGTATTTT.

The V gene is TRBV5-1, the J gene TRBJ2-2, with D maybe TRBD2 (6 bases). CDR1 SGHRS and CDR2 YFSETQ come from the germline V gene. V was pared by 5 bases and J by 6 bases, with 20 bases between. The CDR3 consists of 16 residues. DNA for the CDR3: TGCGCCAGCAGACCTGGTGGAGGGCGCTCTGCCGGGGAGCTGTTTTTT. Residues: CASRPGGGRSAGELFF.

The chain employs TRBV2 and TRBJ2-5; perhaps TRBD2 as D (5 bases). The length of the CDR3 is 13 residues. The V end was cut by 2 bases, the J end by 5 bases, with 9 bases between. Germline lookup yields CDR1 SNHLY and CDR2 FYNNEI. In DNA, the CDR3 is TGTGCCAGCAGTGAAAATAGGAGGGAGACCCAGTACTTC. Its protein is CASSENRRETQYF.

The table lists this clonotype with many counts. This sequence joins TRBV12-3 or TRBV12-4 and TRBJ1-1, with 7 bases lining up with TRBD1. Unmatched junction bases numbered 8, after V lost 6 bases and J lost 7 bases. This CDR3 has 13 amino acids. The CDR3: CASSILRGGEAFF. CDR3 sequence (DNA): TGTGCCAGCAGCATCCTCAGGGGGGGTGAAGCTTTCTTT.

The table lists this clonotype with many counts. An end of the junction does not agree with germline; a read error may underlie this. The rearrangement links TRBV20-1 to TRBJ2-2; the match to TRBD2 covers 7 bases. The germline gives CDR1 DFQATT, CDR2 SNEGSKA (reference sequence). The CDR3 has 14 residues. Here the CDR3 reads CSASFQGWGGGLFF. CDR3 nucleotides: TGCAGTGCTAGTTTCCAGGGATGGGGCGGGGGGCTGTTTTTT.

This clonotype was observed many times. The chain couples TRBV5-1 to TRBJ2-7; possibly TRBD1 or TRBD2 for D (5 bases each). Germline values: CDR1 SGHRS, CDR2 YFSETQ. The CDR3 contains 14 residues. Trimming cost V 4 bases and J 7 bases, with 18 bases left between them. CDR3 residues: CASSNIGTVWEQYF. Here the CDR3 DNA reads TGCGCCAGCAGCAATATAGGGACGGTCTGGGAGCAGTACTTC.

This clonotype was detected many times. The CDR3 DNA reads as TGCAGTGCTAGGGAACTAGCGGGACCAAATGAGCAGTTCTTC. The encoded protein is CSARELAGPNEQFF. The rearrangement uses TRBV20-1 and TRBJ2-1; 10 bases line up with TRBD2. CDR1 and CDR2 from the germline V gene are DFQATT and SNEGSKA (reference sequence). V dropped 3 bases and J dropped 7; count of bases not matched to a gene: 6. The CDR3 is 14 residues long.

This clonotype was observed at least ten times. The genes are TRBV28 and TRBJ2-2, with D perhaps matching TRBD2 (6 bases). The CDR3 spans 16 residues. V was shortened by 3 bases and J by 4 bases, with 15 bases between the two germline ends. Germline V gene data show CDR1 as MDHEN and CDR2 as SYDVKM. The CDR3 sequence: CASSFNRDSSTGELFF. Written as DNA, the CDR3 is TGTGCCAGCAGTTTTAACCGGGACTCCTCCACCGGGGAGCTGTTTTTT.

In regard to this clonotype: Possible read error: a much larger clone is one base away. This chain joins TRBV24-1 and TRBJ1-5; no reliable D call. There are 12 residues in the CDR3. The germline V gene has CDR1 KGHDR and CDR2 SFDVKD. The CDR3: CATSDLDQPHHF. In DNA, the CDR3 is TGTGCCACCAGTGACCTAGATCAGCCCCATCATTTT.

This chain joins TRBV5-1 and TRBJ2-7, with 9 bases fitting TRBD1. The ends lost 1 base at V and 4 bases at J; junction bases unmatched: 6. CDR1 and CDR2 (germline): SGHRS, YFSETQ. This CDR3 region has 15 residues. This chain's CDR3 is CASSLTGQGLYEQYV. In nucleotides, the CDR3 is TGCGCCAGCAGCTTGACGGGACAGGGTCTGTACGAGCAGTACGTC.

A few counts support this clonotype. The chain carries TRBV6-1 and TRBJ1-2; TRBD1 matches at 7 bases. Per germline, CDR1 MNHNS and CDR2 SASEGT. CDR3 size: 14 residues. V shed 3 bases, J shed 2 bases, and the junction held 3 bases outside the gene matches. DNA for the CDR3: TGTGCCAGCAGTGATGTACAGGGGAACTATGGCTACACCTTC. It is translated as CASSDVQGNYGYTF.

Ten or more counts support this clonotype. The chain couples TRBV12-3 or TRBV12-4 to TRBJ2-7, with TRBD1 matching 9 bases. The CDR3 extends over 14 amino acids. V shed 1 base, J shed 4 bases, and the junction held 2 bases outside the gene matches. Here the CDR3 DNA reads TGTGCCAGCAGTTTAGGAGACAGGGGGTACGAGCAGTACGTC. Its protein product is CASSLGDRGYEQYV.

This clonotype was counted between two and nine times. This rearrangement joins TRBV5-1 to TRBJ2-5; 14 positions match TRBD2. Germline CDR1 and CDR2: SGHRS and YFSETQ. The CDR3 loop spans 17 amino acids. V lost 4 bases and J lost 5; bases outside the gene matches: 10. CDR3 residues: CASSLGTSGSFSETQYF. The CDR3 DNA follows: TGCGCCAGCAGCCTAGGGACTAGCGGGAGTTTTTCGGAGACCCAGTACTTC.

The V call is TRBV20-1, the J call TRBJ1-5, with 8 bases lining up with TRBD1. The germline gives CDR1 DFQATT, CDR2 SNEGSKA (reference sequence). Losses at the gene ends were 1 base for V and 6 bases for J; bases not matched to a gene: 8. The CDR3 totals 15 residues. CDR3: CSARVAGGAGQPQHF. Written as DNA, the CDR3 is TGCAGTGCTAGAGTCGCAGGGGGCGCGGGTCAGCCCCAGCATTTT.

The table lists this clonotype with a few counts. J is TRBJ2-3 and V is TRBV5-1; D is unresolved. CDR3 length: 14 amino acids. The germline V gene has CDR1 SGHRS and CDR2 YFSETQ. Trimming shortened V by 0 bases and J by 7 bases, and 12 bases separated the two germline ends. CDR3 bases: TGCGCCAGCAGCTTGGGACCTCCTGGAAATACGCAGTATTTT. Amino acid sequence: CASSLGPPGNTQYF. The full variable domain, in which reference TRBV5-1 and TRBJ2-3 provide the parts outside the CDR3, is KAGVTQTPRYLIKTRGQQVTLSCSPISGHRSVSWYQQTPGQGLQFLFEYFSETQRNKGNFPGRFSGRQFSNSRSEMNVSTLELGDSALYLCASSLGPPGNTQYFGPGTRLTVL.

This clonotype has only a few counts. The chain employs TRBV20-1 and TRBJ2-7, with D tentatively TRBD1 (6 bases). Between the trimmed V and J ends, which lost 4 bases and 2 bases, there was a span of 15 bases. The germline gives CDR1 DFQATT, CDR2 SNEGSKA (reference sequence). The CDR3 has 14 residues. DNA of the CDR3: TGCAGTGCTACGCGCTCGGACAGAACCTACGAGCAGTACGTC. Translating gives CSATRSDRTYEQYV.

This clonotype was seen ten or more times. The chain couples TRBV10-3 to TRBJ2-7, with D maybe TRBD1 (5 bases). The V end lost 3 bases, the J end lost 3 bases, and 12 bases lay between the germline ends. The CDR3 has 14 amino acids. Per the germline V gene, CDR1 is ENHRY and CDR2 is SYGVKD. CDR3 nucleotide sequence: TGTGCCATCAGTGATGAGACAGACGTCTACGAGCAGTACTTC. The encoded protein is CAISDETDVYEQYF.

The gene calls are TRBV12-3 or TRBV12-4 and TRBJ2-2, with 7 bases fitting TRBD1. The CDR3 is made up of 17 amino acids. The J segment lost 0 bases and the V segment lost 6 bases, leaving 10 bases of the junction unmatched. Here the CDR3 DNA reads TGTGCCAGCAGCCATGAAAAGGGACAGACGAACACCGGGGAGCTGTTTTTT. It encodes CASSHEKGQTNTGELFF.